The source of this T cell receptor (beta chain) is a study of tumor and adjacent non-tumor tissue in lung cancer. Findings and limits, study-wide: Normal lung showed higher cumulative top 100 clone frequency than tumor. Tumor tissue had significantly higher TCR diversity than normal lung.

This sample's RNA came from whole unsorted tissue. Concerning this clonotype: Its antigen is as yet unknown.

The CDR3 totals 15 residues. V was trimmed by 4 bases and J by 7 bases, leaving 19 bases between them. From germline, CDR1 is MDHEN and CDR2 SYDVKM. A modified ARM-PCR protocol with three rounds of nested PCR amplified TCRbeta. MiXCR, applied by TCRdb to the multiplex PCR reads, yields one record per CDR3 protein. The repertoire includes 120,000 to 150,000 distinct CDR3 sequences, approximately 66% of them detected once, and around a sixth sits in the top ten. The chain links TRBV28 to TRBJ1-2; TRBD1 is a possible D gene (5 bases). The specimen was lung tumor tissue. The receptor's source is a man in his sixties with small cell lung cancer. CDR3: CASSSGWAVQGGYTF. The CDR3 region has the DNA TGTGCCAGCAGTTCTGGGTGGGCTGTTCAGGGTGGCTACACCTTC.